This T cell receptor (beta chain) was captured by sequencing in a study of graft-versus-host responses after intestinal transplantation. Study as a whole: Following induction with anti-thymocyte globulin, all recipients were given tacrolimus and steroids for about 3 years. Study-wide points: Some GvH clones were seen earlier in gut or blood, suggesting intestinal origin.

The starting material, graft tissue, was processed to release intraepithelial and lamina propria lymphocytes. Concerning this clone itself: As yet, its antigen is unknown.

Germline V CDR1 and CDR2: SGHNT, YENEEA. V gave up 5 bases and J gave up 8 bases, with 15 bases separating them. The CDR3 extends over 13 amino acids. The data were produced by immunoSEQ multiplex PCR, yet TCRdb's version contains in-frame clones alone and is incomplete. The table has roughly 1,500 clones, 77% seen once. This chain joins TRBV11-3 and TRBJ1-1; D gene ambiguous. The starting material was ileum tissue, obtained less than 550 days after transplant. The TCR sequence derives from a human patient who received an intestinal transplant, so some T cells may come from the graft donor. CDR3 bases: TGTGCCAGCAGCCCCCGGGATGGTAGGGAAGCTTTCTTT. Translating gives CASSPRDGREAFF.